The rows below give T cell receptor beta chains drawn from one sample of a study of T cell responses to AZD1222 COVID-19 vaccine. Using immunoSEQ multiplex PCR, the repertoire was profiled, and TCRdb retains in-frame clones only, with some absent. Among 95,000 to 110,000 clones listed, roughly 86% were seen once. The sample was peripheral blood, taken 28 days after the second dose of the MenACWY control vaccine. Receptors were obtained from an adult who received the MenACWY meningococcal vaccine as a control. Each CDR3 is given with its conserved first and last residue. The D gene is left open where the match is weak. Some rows mark clone size as missing; the rest say once, few, many or name a class of expanded clone.

v_gene: TRBV6-1; j_gene: TRBJ2-7; d_gene: NA; abundance: once; len: 13; CDR3nt: TGTGCCAGCAGTGAACAGGGGCCTTACGAGCAGTACTTC; CDR3aa: CASSEQGPYEQYF
v_gene: TRBV4-2; j_gene: TRBJ2-1; d_gene: TRBD1; abundance: NA; len: 18; CDR3nt: TGTGCCAGCAGCCAAGATCGTCCCGGCGGACAGGGGGGAAATGAGCAGTTCTTC; CDR3aa: CASSQDRPGGQGGNEQFF
v_gene: TRBV9; j_gene: TRBJ1-6; d_gene: TRBD1; abundance: NA; len: 16; CDR3nt: TGTGCCAGCAGTTTCCGGGACAGGGGAAACAATTCACCCCTCCACTTT; CDR3aa: CASSFRDRGNNSPLHF
v_gene: TRBV6-1; j_gene: TRBJ1-2; d_gene: NA; abundance: NA; len: 15; CDR3nt: TGTGCCAGCAGTGACCGGGACCTCGAAAACTATGGCTACACCTTC; CDR3aa: CASSDRDLENYGYTF
v_gene: TRBV28; j_gene: TRBJ1-5; d_gene: TRBD1; abundance: NA; len: 16; CDR3nt: TGTGCCAGCAGTCCGTCCCACAGGGGGCGAATTCAGCCCCAGCATTTT; CDR3aa: CASSPSHRGRIQPQHF
v_gene: TRBV6-2/TRBV6-3; j_gene: TRBJ1-1; d_gene: NA; abundance: NA; len: 13; CDR3nt: TGTGCCAGCAGTTATCAGGGGACGACTGAAGCTTTCTTT; CDR3aa: CASSYQGTTEAFF
v_gene: TRBV28; j_gene: TRBJ1-6; d_gene: TRBD1; abundance: NA; len: 15; CDR3nt: TGTGCCAGCAGTTTTGACAGGGGGGATAATTCACCCCTCCACTTT; CDR3aa: CASSFDRGDNSPLHF
v_gene: TRBV30; j_gene: TRBJ1-2; d_gene: NA; abundance: NA; len: 13; CDR3nt: TGTGCCTGGAGTGTAGAGGCCAACTATGGCTACACCTTC; CDR3aa: CAWSVEANYGYTF
v_gene: TRBV29-1; j_gene: TRBJ1-2; d_gene: NA; abundance: NA; len: 11; CDR3nt: TGCAGCGTTTTGGTCCTCTATGGCTACACCTTC; CDR3aa: CSVLVLYGYTF
v_gene: TRBV29-1; j_gene: TRBJ2-7; d_gene: NA; abundance: NA; len: 12; CDR3nt: TGCAGCGTTGTTTCAGGATCCTACGAGCAGTACTTC; CDR3aa: CSVVSGSYEQYF
v_gene: TRBV5-1; j_gene: TRBJ1-2; d_gene: NA; abundance: NA; len: 15; CDR3nt: TGCGCCAGCAGCTTGGGGCAGGGGCCGGTGTATGGCTACACCTTC; CDR3aa: CASSLGQGPVYGYTF
v_gene: TRBV28; j_gene: TRBJ2-7; d_gene: NA; abundance: NA; len: 14; CDR3nt: TGTGCCAGCAGCCCCGGGGTGGGGTTCTACGAGCAGTACTTC; CDR3aa: CASSPGVGFYEQYF
v_gene: TRBV28; j_gene: TRBJ2-7; d_gene: NA; abundance: NA; len: 12; CDR3nt: TGTGCCAGCGCGTCGACAAACTACGAGCAGTACTTC; CDR3aa: CASASTNYEQYF
v_gene: TRBV24-1; j_gene: TRBJ2-2; d_gene: TRBD2; abundance: few; len: 16; CDR3nt: TGTGCCACCAGTGATTGGACTAGCGGGGGCACCGGGGAGCTGTTTTTT; CDR3aa: CATSDWTSGGTGELFF
v_gene: TRBV19; j_gene: TRBJ2-7; d_gene: NA; abundance: NA; len: 14; CDR3nt: TGTGCCAGTAGTATAGGAAGGGCCGAGGACGAGCAGTACTTC; CDR3aa: CASSIGRAEDEQYF
v_gene: TRBV5-1; j_gene: TRBJ2-6; d_gene: TRBD1; abundance: NA; len: 18; CDR3nt: TGCGCCAGCAGCGGTACAGGGGGCCCCGACTCTGGGGCCAACGTCCTGACTTTC; CDR3aa: CASSGTGGPDSGANVLTF
v_gene: TRBV2; j_gene: TRBJ1-2; d_gene: TRBD1; abundance: few; len: 14; CDR3nt: TGTGCCAGCAGGGGACAGGGGGTAATCTATGGCTACACCTTC; CDR3aa: CASRGQGVIYGYTF
v_gene: TRBV5-5; j_gene: TRBJ1-4; d_gene: NA; abundance: once; len: 15; CDR3nt: TGTGCCAGCAGCTTGTTGCCACAGTCTAATGAAAAACTGTTTTTT; CDR3aa: CASSLLPQSNEKLFF
v_gene: TRBV3-1/TRBV3-2; j_gene: TRBJ1-1; d_gene: NA; abundance: NA; len: 12; CDR3nt: TGTGCCAGCAGCCAAGGGGCTTCTAAAGCTTTCTTT; CDR3aa: CASSQGASKAFF